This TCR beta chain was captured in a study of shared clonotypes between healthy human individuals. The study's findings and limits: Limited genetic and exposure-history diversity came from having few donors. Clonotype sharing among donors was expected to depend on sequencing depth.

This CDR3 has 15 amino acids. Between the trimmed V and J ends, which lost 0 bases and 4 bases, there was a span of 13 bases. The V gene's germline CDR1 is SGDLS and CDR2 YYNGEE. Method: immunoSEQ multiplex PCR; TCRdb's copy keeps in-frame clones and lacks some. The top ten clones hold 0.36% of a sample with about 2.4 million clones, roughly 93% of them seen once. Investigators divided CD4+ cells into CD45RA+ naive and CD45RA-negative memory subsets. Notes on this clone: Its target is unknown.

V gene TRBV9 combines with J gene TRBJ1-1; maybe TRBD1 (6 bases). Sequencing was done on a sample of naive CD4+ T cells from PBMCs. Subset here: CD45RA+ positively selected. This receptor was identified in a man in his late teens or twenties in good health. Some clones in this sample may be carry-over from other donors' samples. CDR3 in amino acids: CASSVDPQGSTEAFF. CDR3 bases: TGTGCCAGCAGCGTAGACCCACAGGGTAGCACTGAAGCTTTCTTT.